The clone carrying this T cell receptor (beta chain) occurred once. Its antigen is undetermined. TCRdb re-analysed the reads in MiXCR, keeping a single row per CDR3 protein. The data hold approximately 140,000 distinct CDR3 sequences, with almost 9% observed a single time. This entry is derived from a study of T cell repertoires in cytomegalovirus infection. Study-level background: Evidence of both CMV infection and a matching HLA type came from public TCR beta signatures. Study observations and caveats: Cumulative frequency of public TCR beta families picked out carriers of CMV plus the relevant HLA. Ex vivo, HLA-C-restricted CMV-specific TCR beta clonotypes prevailed over the rest of the response.

V lost 8 bases and J lost 4, with 9 bases in between. Germline CDR1 is SGHAT and CDR2 is FQNNGV. The CDR3 is made up of 12 amino acids. Sequencing used PBMCs. The receptor was isolated from a human donor in good health (CMV status not recorded). Some clones in this sample may be carry-over from other donors' samples. The V gene is TRBV11-2, the J gene TRBJ1-3; D uncertain. Here the CDR3 DNA reads TGTGCCAGCGGGGAGGCCGGAAACACCATATATTTT. Its protein is CASGEAGNTIYF.